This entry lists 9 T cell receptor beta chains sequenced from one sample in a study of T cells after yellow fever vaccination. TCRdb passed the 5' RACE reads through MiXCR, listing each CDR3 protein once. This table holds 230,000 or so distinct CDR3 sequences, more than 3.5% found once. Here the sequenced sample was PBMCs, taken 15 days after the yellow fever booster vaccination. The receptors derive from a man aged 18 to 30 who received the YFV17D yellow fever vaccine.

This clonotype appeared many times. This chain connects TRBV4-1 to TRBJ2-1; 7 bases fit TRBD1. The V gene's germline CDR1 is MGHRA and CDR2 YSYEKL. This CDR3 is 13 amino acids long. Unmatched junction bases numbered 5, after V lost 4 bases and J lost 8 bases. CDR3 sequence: CASSPNRGDEQFF. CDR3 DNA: TGCGCCAGCAGCCCGAACAGGGGCGATGAGCAGTTCTTC.

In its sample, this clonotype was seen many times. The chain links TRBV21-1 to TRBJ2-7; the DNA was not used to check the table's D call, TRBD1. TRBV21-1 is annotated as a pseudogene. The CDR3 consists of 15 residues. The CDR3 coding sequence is TGTGCCAGCATCAAGGCGGGGGGGGTTTCCTACGAGCAGTACGTC. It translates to CASIKAGGVSYEQYV.

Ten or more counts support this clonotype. In DNA, the CDR3 is TGCAGTGCCACTGACGGGATCAATCAGCCCCAGCATTTT. It encodes CSATDGINQPQHF. The V and J genes are TRBV20-1 and TRBJ1-5; D is unclear. Trimming took 6 bases from V and 3 from J, leaving 12 bases between them. Germline-derived CDR1 and CDR2 are DFQATT and SNEGSKA (reference sequence). The CDR3 is made up of 13 amino acids.

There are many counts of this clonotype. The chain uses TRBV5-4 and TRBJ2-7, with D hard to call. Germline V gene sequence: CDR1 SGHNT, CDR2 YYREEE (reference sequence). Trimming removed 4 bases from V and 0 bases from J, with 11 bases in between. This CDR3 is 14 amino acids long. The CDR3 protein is CASSLLPSSYEQYV. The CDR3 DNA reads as TGTGCCAGCAGCCTTCTACCAAGCTCCTACGAGCAGTACGTC.

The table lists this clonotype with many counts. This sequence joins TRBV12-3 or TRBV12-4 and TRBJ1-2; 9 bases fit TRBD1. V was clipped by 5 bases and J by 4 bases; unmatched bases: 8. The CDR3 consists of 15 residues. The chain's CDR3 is CASSTQQGAGYGYTF. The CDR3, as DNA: TGTGCCAGCAGTACACAACAGGGGGCAGGCTATGGCTACACCTTC.

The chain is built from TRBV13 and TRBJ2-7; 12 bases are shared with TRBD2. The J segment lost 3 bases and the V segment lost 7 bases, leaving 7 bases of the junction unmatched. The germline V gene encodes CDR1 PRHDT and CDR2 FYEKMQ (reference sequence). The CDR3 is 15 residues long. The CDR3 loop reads CASTYGLAGNYEQYV. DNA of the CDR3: TGTGCCAGCACCTACGGACTAGCGGGGAACTACGAGCAGTACGTC.

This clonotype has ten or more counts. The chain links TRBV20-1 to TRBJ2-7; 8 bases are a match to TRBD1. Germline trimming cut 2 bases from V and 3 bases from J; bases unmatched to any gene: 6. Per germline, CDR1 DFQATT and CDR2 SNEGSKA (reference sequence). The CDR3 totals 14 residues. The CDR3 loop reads CSARPPDRDYEQYV. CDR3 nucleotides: TGCAGTGCTAGACCACCGGACAGGGACTACGAGCAGTACGTC.

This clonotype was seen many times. CDR3 coding DNA: TGTGCCAGCAGCTCGAGGAAAACAGGGTTTCAAGAGACCCAGTACTTC. It is translated as CASSSRKTGFQETQYF. The chain couples TRBV7-2 to TRBJ2-5, with TRBD1 as a possible D gene (6 bases). Germline V gene sequence: CDR1 SGHTA, CDR2 FQGNSA. The V end was cut by 4 bases, the J end by 2 bases, with 17 bases between. The CDR3 sequence is 16 residues long.

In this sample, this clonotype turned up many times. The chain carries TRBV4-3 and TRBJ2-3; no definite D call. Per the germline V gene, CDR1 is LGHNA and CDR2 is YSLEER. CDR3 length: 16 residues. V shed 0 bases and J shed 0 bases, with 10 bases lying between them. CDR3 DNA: TGCGCCAGCAGCCAAGATTGGAGACCGAGCACAGATACGCAGTATTTT. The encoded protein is CASSQDWRPSTDTQYF.